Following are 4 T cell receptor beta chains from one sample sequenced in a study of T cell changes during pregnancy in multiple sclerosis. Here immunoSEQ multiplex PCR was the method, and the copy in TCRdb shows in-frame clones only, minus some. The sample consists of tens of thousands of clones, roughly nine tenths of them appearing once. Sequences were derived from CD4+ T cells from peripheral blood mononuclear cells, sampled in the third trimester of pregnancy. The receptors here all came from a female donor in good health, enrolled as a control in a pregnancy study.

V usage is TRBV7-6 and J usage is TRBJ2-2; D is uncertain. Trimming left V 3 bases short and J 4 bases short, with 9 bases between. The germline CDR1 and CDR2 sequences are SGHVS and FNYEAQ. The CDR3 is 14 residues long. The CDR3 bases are TGTGCCAGCAGCTTTTCGGTTGGCACCGGGGAGCTGTTTTTT. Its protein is CASSFSVGTGELFF.

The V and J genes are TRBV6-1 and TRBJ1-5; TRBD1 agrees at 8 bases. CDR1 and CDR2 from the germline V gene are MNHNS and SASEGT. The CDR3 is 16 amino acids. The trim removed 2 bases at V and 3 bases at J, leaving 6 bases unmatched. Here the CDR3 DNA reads TGTGCCAGCAGTGAAAAGGCAGGGGGCATCAATCAGCCCCAGCATTTT. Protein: CASSEKAGGINQPQHF.

The CDR3 DNA reads as TGTGCCAGCAGCCGGGACACCGGGGAGCTGTTTTTT. Its translation is CASSRDTGELFF. The rearrangement joins TRBV7-2 to TRBJ2-2; no clear D. The ends were cut back, 5 bases at V and 3 bases at J, with 4 bases in the middle. Germline loops: CDR1 SGHTA, CDR2 FQGNSA. The CDR3 is made up of 12 amino acids.

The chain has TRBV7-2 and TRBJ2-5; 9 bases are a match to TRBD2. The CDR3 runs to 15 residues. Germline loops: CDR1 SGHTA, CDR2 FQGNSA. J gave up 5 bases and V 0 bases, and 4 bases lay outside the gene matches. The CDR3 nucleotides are TGTGCCAGCAGCTTAGCTAGCGGGAGACGGGAGACCCAGTACTTC. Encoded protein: CASSLASGRRETQYF.